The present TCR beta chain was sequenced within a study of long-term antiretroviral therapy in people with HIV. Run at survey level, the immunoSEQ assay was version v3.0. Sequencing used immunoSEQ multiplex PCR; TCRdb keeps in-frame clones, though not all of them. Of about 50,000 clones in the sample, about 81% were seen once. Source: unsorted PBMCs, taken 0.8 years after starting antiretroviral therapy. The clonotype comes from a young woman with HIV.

The CDR3 region is CASSSLAENTGELFF. In DNA, the CDR3 is TGCGCCAGCAGCTCTCTAGCGGAGAACACCGGGGAGCTGTTTTTT. The chain uses TRBV5-1 and TRBJ2-2, with 7 bases lining up with TRBD2. Per the germline V gene, CDR1 is SGHRS and CDR2 is YFSETQ. CDR3 size: 15 residues. V lost 3 bases, J lost 1 base, and 3 bases stayed unmatched.